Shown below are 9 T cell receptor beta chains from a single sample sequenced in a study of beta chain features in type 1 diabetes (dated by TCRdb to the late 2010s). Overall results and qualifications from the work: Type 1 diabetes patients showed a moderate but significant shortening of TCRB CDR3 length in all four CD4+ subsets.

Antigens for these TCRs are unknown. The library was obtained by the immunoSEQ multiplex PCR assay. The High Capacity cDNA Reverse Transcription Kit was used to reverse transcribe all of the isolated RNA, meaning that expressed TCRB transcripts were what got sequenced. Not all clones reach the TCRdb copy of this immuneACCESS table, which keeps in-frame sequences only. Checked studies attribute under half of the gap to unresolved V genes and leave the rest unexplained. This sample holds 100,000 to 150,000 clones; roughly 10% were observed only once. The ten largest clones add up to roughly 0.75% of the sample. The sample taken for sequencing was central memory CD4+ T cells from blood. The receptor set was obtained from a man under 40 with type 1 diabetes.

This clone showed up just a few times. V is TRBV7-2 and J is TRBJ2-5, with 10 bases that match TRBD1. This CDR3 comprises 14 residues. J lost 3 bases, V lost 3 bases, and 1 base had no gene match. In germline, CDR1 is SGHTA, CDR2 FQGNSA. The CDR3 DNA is TGTGCCAGCAGCTTCGGACAGGGGGAAGAGACCCAGTACTTC. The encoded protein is CASSFGQGEETQYF.

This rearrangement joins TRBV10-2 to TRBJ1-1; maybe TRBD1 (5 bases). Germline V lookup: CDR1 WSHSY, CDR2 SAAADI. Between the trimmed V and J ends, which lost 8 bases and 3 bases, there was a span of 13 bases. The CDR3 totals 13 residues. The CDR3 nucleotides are TGCGCCAGCGTGGGTGGAGGGGACACTGAAGCTTTCTTT. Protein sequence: CASVGGGDTEAFF.

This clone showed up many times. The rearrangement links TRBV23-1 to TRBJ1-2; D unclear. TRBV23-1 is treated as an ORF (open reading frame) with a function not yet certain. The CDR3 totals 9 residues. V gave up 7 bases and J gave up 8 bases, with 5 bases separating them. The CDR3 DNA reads TGCGCCAGCATTCGGGGCTACACCTTC. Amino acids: CASIRGYTF.

This chain's CDR3 is CARPDIPEGETQYF. The CDR3 bases are TGCGCCCGACCTGACATCCCGGAGGGGGAGACCCAGTACTTC. The rearrangement joins TRBV23-1 to TRBJ2-5; possibly TRBD2 for D (6 bases). TRBV23-1 is filed as an ORF, its function uncertain. V was trimmed by 11 bases and J by 5 bases, leaving 21 bases between them. There are 14 residues in the CDR3.

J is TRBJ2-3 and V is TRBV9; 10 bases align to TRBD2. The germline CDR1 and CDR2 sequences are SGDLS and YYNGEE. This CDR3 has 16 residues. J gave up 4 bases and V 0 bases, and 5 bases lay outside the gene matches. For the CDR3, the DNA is TGTGCCAGCAGCGTAGAAGGAGCGGGGGGGGCAGATACGCAGTATTTT. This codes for CASSVEGAGGADTQYF.

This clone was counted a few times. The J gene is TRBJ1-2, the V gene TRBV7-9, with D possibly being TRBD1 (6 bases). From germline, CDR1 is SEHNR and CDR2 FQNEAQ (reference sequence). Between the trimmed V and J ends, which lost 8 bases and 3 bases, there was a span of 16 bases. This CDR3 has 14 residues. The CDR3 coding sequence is TGTGCCAGCGCCCTTGGGGGGGCGGACTATGGCTACACCTTC. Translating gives CASALGGADYGYTF.

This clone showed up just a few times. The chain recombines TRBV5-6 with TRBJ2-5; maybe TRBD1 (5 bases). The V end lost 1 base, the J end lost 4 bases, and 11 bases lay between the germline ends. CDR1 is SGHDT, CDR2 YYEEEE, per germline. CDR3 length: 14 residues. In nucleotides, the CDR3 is TGTGCCAGCAGCTTGTTCCAGGGTGGAGAGACCCAGTACTTC. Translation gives CASSLFQGGETQYF.

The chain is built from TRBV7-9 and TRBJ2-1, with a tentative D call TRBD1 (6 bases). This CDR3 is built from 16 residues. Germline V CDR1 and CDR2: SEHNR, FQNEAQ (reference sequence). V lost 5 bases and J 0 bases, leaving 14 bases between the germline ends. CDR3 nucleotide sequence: TGTGCCAGCAGCCCCTTCACAGGGAGCTCCTACAATGAGCAGTTCTTC. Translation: CASSPFTGSSYNEQFF.

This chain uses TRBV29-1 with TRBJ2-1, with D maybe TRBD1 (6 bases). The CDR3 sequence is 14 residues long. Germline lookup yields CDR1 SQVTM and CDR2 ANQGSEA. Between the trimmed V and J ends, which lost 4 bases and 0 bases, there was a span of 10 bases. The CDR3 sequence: CSVVRGSSYNEQFF. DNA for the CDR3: TGCAGCGTTGTAAGGGGGAGCTCCTACAATGAGCAGTTCTTC.